The rows below give T cell receptor beta chains drawn from one sample of a study of T-cell memory formation after mild COVID-19. From the 5' RACE reads, TCRdb called clonotypes with MiXCR, one entry per CDR3 protein. The sample lists about 200,000 distinct CDR3 sequences; 9.5% to 10% were seen once. Source material: PBMCs or a T cell subset sorted from them (not recorded which). These TCRs come from a man younger than 30 who had mild COVID-19 (a few samples of this study predate the infection). Cell type and time point are not known. Both conserved end residues are part of each CDR3. The order of the fields is D gene, J gene, clone size, V gene, CDR3 DNA, CDR3 protein. The D gene is left open where the match is weak. Part of the rows lack a size; the others show once, few, many or a class for expanded clones.

D: .; J: TRBJ2-2; size: few; V: TRBV7-2; DNA: TGTGCCAGCAGCTTACTGGGTCTTACGAACACCGGGGAGCTGTTTTTT; CDR3: CASSLLGLTNTGELFF
D: TRBD1; J: TRBJ2-2; size: few; V: TRBV19; DNA: TGTGCCAGTAGTATAGATGCTCCCACAGGGGGCTCCACCGGGGAGCTGTTTTTT; CDR3: CASSIDAPTGGSTGELFF
D: .; J: TRBJ2-2; size: .; V: TRBV6-2/TRBV6-3; DNA: TGTGCCAGCGAACGCGGGACGAGCTCTTCCGGGGAGCTGTTTTTT; CDR3: CASERGTSSSGELFF
D: .; J: TRBJ2-1; size: few; V: TRBV20-1; DNA: TGCAGTGCTAGAGCCCAGGGAAAGGACTACAATGAGCAGTTCTTC; CDR3: CSARAQGKDYNEQFF
D: .; J: TRBJ2-1; size: .; V: TRBV24-1; DNA: TGTGCCACCAGTGGCGCTAACGAAGATGAGCAGTTCTTC; CDR3: CATSGANEDEQFF
D: .; J: TRBJ2-1; size: .; V: TRBV18; DNA: TGTGCCAGCTCACCTGTCCGGGGGGCCCTCTCCTACAATGAGCAGTTCTTC; CDR3: CASSPVRGALSYNEQFF
D: .; J: TRBJ1-2; size: .; V: TRBV4-1; DNA: TGCGCCAGCAGCCAAGCCAACAGGCGAACCAATGGCTACACCTTC; CDR3: CASSQANRRTNGYTF
D: .; J: TRBJ1-5; size: many; V: TRBV7-2; DNA: TGTGCCAGCAGCTTATTTCAGGGTGGCAATCAGCCCCAGCATTTT; CDR3: CASSLFQGGNQPQHF
D: TRBD1; J: TRBJ1-1; size: few; V: TRBV11-2; DNA: TGTGCCAGCAGTTCCGACAGGGCGGGAGCTTTCTTT; CDR3: CASSSDRAGAFF
D: .; J: TRBJ1-6; size: few; V: TRBV3-1; DNA: TGTGCCAGCAGCCAAGGGGCAGCAGCTTTATACAATTCACCCCTCCACTTT; CDR3: CASSQGAAALYNSPLHF
D: TRBD1; J: TRBJ1-1; size: many; V: TRBV12-3/TRBV12-4; DNA: TGTGCCAGCAGTTTACAGGGGGCAGGAAACACTGAAGCTTTCTTT; CDR3: CASSLQGAGNTEAFF
D: .; J: TRBJ2-5; size: few; V: TRBV5-4; DNA: TGTGCCAGCAGCTTTCCTAGCGAGGAGACCCAGTACTTC; CDR3: CASSFPSEETQYF
D: .; J: TRBJ2-2; size: few; V: TRBV28; DNA: TGTGCCACCACTAGGGTTACCGGGGAGCTGTTTTTT; CDR3: CATTRVTGELFF
D: TRBD1; J: TRBJ2-5; size: .; V: TRBV7-2; DNA: TGTGCCAGCAGCTTAGTAAGTGGAGGACAGGGTGAAGAGACCCAGTACTTC; CDR3: CASSLVSGGQGEETQYF
D: .; J: TRBJ1-2; size: .; V: TRBV30; DNA: TGTGCCTGGAGTAGGGGGAACTACTATGGCTACACCTTC; CDR3: CAWSRGNYYGYTF
D: .; J: TRBJ2-3; size: few; V: TRBV18; DNA: TGTGCCAGCTCACCACCAATTGGGGTTTCAGATACGCAGTATTTT; CDR3: CASSPPIGVSDTQYF
D: .; J: TRBJ2-3; size: .; V: TRBV6-2/TRBV6-3; DNA: TGTGCCAGCAGTTACTCGATCGGAGACCAGGATACGCAGTATTTT; CDR3: CASSYSIGDQDTQYF
D: TRBD1; J: TRBJ1-1; size: few; V: TRBV12-3/TRBV12-4; DNA: TGTGCCAGCAGTCGACCACGACAGGGGGTCGGGAACACTGAAGCTTTCTTT; CDR3: CASSRPRQGVGNTEAFF
D: TRBD1; J: TRBJ1-5; size: many; V: TRBV7-2; DNA: TGTGCCAGCAGCCAGACAGGGGACCAGCCCCAGCATTTT; CDR3: CASSQTGDQPQHF
D: TRBD1; J: TRBJ2-1; size: .; V: TRBV12-3/TRBV12-4; DNA: TGTGCCAGCAGTCACCAACTCGCGGGACAGGGGATAAATGAGCAGTTCTTC; CDR3: CASSHQLAGQGINEQFF
D: .; J: TRBJ2-1; size: many; V: TRBV4-2; DNA: TGTGCCAGCAGCCAAGATGTGGGGGAGGCTTACAATGAGCAGTTCTTC; CDR3: CASSQDVGEAYNEQFF
D: .; J: TRBJ2-1; size: .; V: TRBV11-2; DNA: TGTGCCAGCAGCTTGTTTACAGGGCGGAATGAGCAGTTCTTC; CDR3: CASSLFTGRNEQFF
D: .; J: TRBJ2-3; size: .; V: TRBV4-1; DNA: TGCGCCAGCAGCCAACTGACGGCGACTAGCACAGATACGCAGTATTTT; CDR3: CASSQLTATSTDTQYF
D: .; J: TRBJ1-2; size: .; V: TRBV7-9; DNA: TGTGCCAGCAGCCCCACTCGGCGGGACACCTATGGCTACACCTTC; CDR3: CASSPTRRDTYGYTF
D: .; J: TRBJ2-3; size: few; V: TRBV7-2; DNA: TGTGCCAGCAGCTTAGCGTCCGGGTCGGATACGCAGTATTTT; CDR3: CASSLASGSDTQYF
D: TRBD2; J: TRBJ2-5; size: .; V: TRBV7-9; DNA: TGTGCCTTGCCCCTTAGCGGGGGTTCAGAGACCCAGTACTTC; CDR3: CALPLSGGSETQYF
D: TRBD1; J: TRBJ1-2; size: few; V: TRBV2; DNA: TGTGCCAGCGGAGGACAGGGAAGAGACTACACCTTC; CDR3: CASGGQGRDYTF